The next 17 T cell receptor beta chains were all read from a single sample in a study of radiotherapy plus CTLA-4 blockade in lung cancer. The data were produced by immunoSEQ multiplex PCR, yet TCRdb's version contains in-frame clones alone and is incomplete. The sample carries 120,000 or so clones, approximately 84% recorded once. Sequenced here: peripheral blood, sampled from a patient treated with radiotherapy plus ipilimumab. These receptors originate from a human donor with non-small cell lung cancer who had a partial response to radiotherapy plus ipilimumab.

The V and J genes are TRBV6-1 and TRBJ1-1, with a tentative D call TRBD1 (6 bases). V shed 4 bases and J shed 3 bases, with 12 bases lying between them. In germline, CDR1 is MNHNS, CDR2 SASEGT. The CDR3 has 14 amino acids. This chain's CDR3 is CASSVPRGYTEAFF. CDR3 coding DNA: TGTGCCAGCAGTGTCCCCAGGGGATACACTGAAGCTTTCTTT.

The chain combines TRBV18 with TRBJ2-1; 12 bases match TRBD2. J was trimmed by 9 bases and V by 4 bases; bases with no gene match: 10. The CDR3 covers 16 residues. CDR1 KGHSH and CDR2 LQKENI come from the germline V gene. CDR3 coding DNA: TGTGCCAGCTCACAGAACCAACTAGCGGGAGGACTTGAGCAGTTCTTC. Its translation is CASSQNQLAGGLEQFF. The whole variable domain, remainder taken from reference TRBV18 and TRBJ2-1, is NAGVMQNPRHLVRRRGQEARLRCSPMKGHSHVYWYRQLPEEGLKFMVYLQKENIIDESGMPKERFSAEFPKEGPSILRIQQVVRGDSAAYFCASSQNQLAGGLEQFFGPGTRLTVL.

The J gene is TRBJ1-1, the V gene TRBV4-1; the D is unclear. This CDR3 has 14 residues. V gave up 4 bases and J gave up 0 bases, with 9 bases separating them. Germline V lookup: CDR1 MGHRA, CDR2 YSYEKL. The CDR3 region is CASSLGVVNTEAFF. The DNA for the CDR3 is TGCGCCAGCAGCCTCGGGGTAGTGAACACTGAAGCTTTCTTT.

The rearrangement joins TRBV11-3 to TRBJ1-1; D gene unclear. The germline gives CDR1 SGHNT, CDR2 YENEEA. V was trimmed by 5 bases and J by 2 bases, leaving 9 bases between them. This CDR3 is built from 13 residues. CDR3 residues: CASSTGINTEAFF. The DNA for the CDR3 is TGTGCCAGCAGCACCGGGATCAACACTGAAGCTTTCTTT.

In the case of this clone: At the DNA level, this CDR3 is encoded by other sequences in the same sample as well. The CDR3 loop is CASSPGQGPNQPQHF. CDR3 sequence (DNA): TGTGCCAGCTCACCGGGACAGGGACCTAATCAGCCCCAGCATTTT. The V call is TRBV18, the J call TRBJ1-5; 9 positions match TRBD1. Per germline, CDR1 KGHSH and CDR2 LQKENI. J gave up 4 bases and V 3 bases, and 4 bases lay outside the gene matches. This CDR3 has 15 residues.

The chain joins TRBV15 to TRBJ2-5; D gene unclear. TRBJ2-7 matches the DNA end more closely, so the J call is doubtful. Per germline, CDR1 LNHNV and CDR2 YYDKDF (reference sequence). The CDR3 contains 13 residues. The CDR3 loop reads CATSVQVGYEQYF. The CDR3, as DNA: TGTGCCACCAGCGTGCAGGTAGGCTACGAGCAGTACTTC.

The J gene is TRBJ1-5, the V gene TRBV18; D not resolved. Looked up from germline, CDR1 is KGHSH and CDR2 is LQKENI. The V gene lost 3 bases and the J gene lost 2 bases, with 8 bases spanning the gap. The CDR3 covers 14 residues. The CDR3 region has the DNA TGTGCCAGCTCACCCGGGAGGGGCAATCAGCCCCAGCATTTT. Translating gives CASSPGRGNQPQHF.

This rearrangement joins TRBV5-8 to TRBJ1-4; TRBD1 aligns across 9 bases. CDR3 size: 15 residues. The germline V gene has CDR1 SGHTS and CDR2 YDEGEE. Germline trimming cut 3 bases from V and 7 bases from J; bases unmatched to any gene: 7. The CDR3 nucleotides read TGTGCCAGCAGCTCAACGGGACAGGGTGGTGAAAAACTGTTTTTT. Encoded protein: CASSSTGQGGEKLFF.

The J gene is TRBJ2-7, the V gene TRBV4-3; D possibly corresponds to TRBD2 (6 bases). CDR1 LGHNA and CDR2 YSLEER come from the germline V gene. The V end was cut by 4 bases, the J end by 3 bases, with 22 bases between. The CDR3 totals 17 residues. The CDR3 bases are TGCGCCAGCAGCCGCCTGGGAGGATGGGCCTTCTTCTACGAGCAGTACGTC. Protein product: CASSRLGGWAFFYEQYV.

The chain couples TRBV4-2 to TRBJ2-5, with 14 bases aligning to TRBD2. Germline lookup yields CDR1 LGHNA and CDR2 YNFKEQ. J was trimmed by 4 bases and V by 3 bases; bases with no gene match: 1. The CDR3 extends over 15 amino acids. This CDR3 is CASSQGLAGVETQYF. Here the CDR3 DNA reads TGTGCCAGCAGCCAGGGACTAGCGGGAGTAGAGACCCAGTACTTC.

The chain couples TRBV5-4 to TRBJ1-5, with 9 bases fitting TRBD1. Germline CDR1 reads SGHNT; CDR2 reads YYREEE (reference sequence). CDR3 size: 14 residues. J gave up 7 bases and V 3 bases, and 5 bases lay outside the gene matches. CDR3 nucleotides: TGTGCCAGCAGCTCACAGGGGGCTGGACAGCCCCAGCATTTT. The encoded protein is CASSSQGAGQPQHF.

The chain is built from TRBV28 and TRBJ2-7; TRBD2 matches 13 bases. CDR3 length: 19 residues. CDR1 and CDR2 from the germline V gene are MDHEN and SYDVKM. Trimming cost V 2 bases and J 3 bases; bases outside gene matches: 13. CDR3 loop: CASSLSGLAGAEGDYEQYV. Written as DNA, the CDR3 is TGTGCCAGCAGTTTAAGCGGACTAGCGGGAGCCGAAGGGGACTACGAGCAGTACGTC.

The V and J genes are TRBV5-6 and TRBJ2-5; a weak D match, TRBD2 (6 bases). Germline CDR1 is SGHDT and CDR2 is YYEEEE. The V and J ends lost 3 bases and 5 bases respectively, with 11 bases between them. This CDR3 spans 13 amino acids. In nucleotides, the CDR3 is TGTGCCAGCAGCTCGACGGGAGAGGAGACCCAGTACTTC. The encoded protein is CASSSTGEETQYF. Combining the CDR3 with reference TRBV5-6 and TRBJ2-5 gives the whole variable domain DAGVTQSPTHLIKTRGQQVTLRCSPKSGHDTVSWYQQALGQGPQFIFQYYEEEERQRGNFPDRFSGHQFPNYSSELNVNALLLGDSALYLCASSSTGEETQYFGPGTRLLVL.

This chain links TRBV6-5 with TRBJ2-4, with TRBD2 as a possible D gene (5 bases). V shed 4 bases and J shed 1 base, with 14 bases lying between them. This CDR3 has 16 residues. Germline CDR1 reads MNHEY; CDR2 reads SVGAGI. CDR3 nucleotide sequence: TGTGCCAGCAGTTTGGACTCACGAAGGGCCAAAAACATTCAGTACTTC. This sequence encodes CASSLDSRRAKNIQYF.

This clone has a handful of counts. V is TRBV6-5 and J is TRBJ2-1, with D tentatively TRBD2 (6 bases). CDR3 length equals 15 residues. CDR1 is MNHEY and CDR2 is SVGAGI in the germline V gene. The germline V and J ends were trimmed by 5 bases and 7 bases, with 18 bases remaining between them. The CDR3 reads CASSPRGSGPNEQFF. DNA for the CDR3: TGTGCCAGCAGTCCCCGGGGGTCGGGGCCGAATGAGCAGTTCTTC.

The genes are TRBV5-1 and TRBJ2-5, with D unclear. In germline, CDR1 is SGHRS, CDR2 YFSETQ. V was trimmed by 4 bases and J by 1 base, leaving 11 bases between them. The CDR3 has 14 residues. The CDR3 region is CASSPSQSQETQYF. The CDR3 DNA reads as TGCGCCAGCAGCCCGTCCCAGTCCCAAGAGACCCAGTACTTC.

V usage is TRBV5-1 and J usage is TRBJ1-6; maybe TRBD1 (6 bases). In germline, CDR1 is SGHRS, CDR2 YFSETQ. V shed 3 bases and J shed 7 bases, with 14 bases lying between them. The CDR3 is made up of 15 amino acids. CDR3: CASSSNQGNNSPLHF. CDR3 coding DNA: TGCGCCAGCAGCTCGAATCAGGGGAACAATTCACCCCTCCACTTT.